The T cell receptor beta chain described here comes from a study of T cell repertoires in cytomegalovirus infection (dated by TCRdb to about 2019). Regarding the complete study: Peptide stimulations targeted recently identified HLA-C-restricted CMV epitopes, whose presentation resists viral immunomodulation, together with well-studied HLA-B-restricted epitopes. Donor HLA type was relevant to the analysis, because carriage of CMV infection together with the matching HLA type was indicated by public TCR beta signatures.

Here is what the overall study found, with its caveats: The ex vivo response was dominated by HLA-C-restricted CMV-specific TCR beta clonotypes, which also provided the single most frequent clonotype in two of eight donors. Carriers of CMV infection plus the relevant HLA type were discriminated by the cumulative frequency of public TCR beta family members in the study cohort and in an independent roughly 380-donor cohort.

A note on this clonotype: Its antigen specificity is not known. The final CDR3 position lacks the conserved phenylalanine or tryptophan, pointing to a likely read error.

The treatment or condition label on this specimen signifies: in vitro stimulation with specific CMV peptide epitopes to enrich CMV-specific T cells. The germline V gene encodes CDR1 SEHNR and CDR2 FQNEAQ (reference sequence). The CDR3 has 16 amino acids, counting both end residues. The entry retains the CDR3 DNA only, 48 bases that are in frame from base 1. The V and J ends are trimmed by 5 bases and 7 bases, leaving 23 bases between them. Sequenced on an Illumina HiSeq 1500. The public reads were run again by TCRdb, first through fastp at Q25 and then through MiXCR, and only productive beta chains were kept. Rows with one shared CDR3 protein collapse into an entry with the most common genes and DNA. The sample yields about a million distinct CDR3 sequences; roughly 30% were counted once. The top ten clones comprise about an eighth of the sample.

This sequence was found in a human donor in good health (CMV status not recorded). Some clones in this sample may be carry-over from other donors' samples. The sample in question was cultured CD8+ T cells from PBMCs, obtained from culture after CMV antigen stimulation. Recombination connected TRBV7-9 to TRBJ1-2; the D segment could be TRBD1, given 5 matching bases. The nucleotide sequence is TGTGCCAGCAGCCCCGCCGCGGGGCGCGGACTTGGTGGCTACACCTGC. Its coded protein is CASSPAAGRGLGGYTC.